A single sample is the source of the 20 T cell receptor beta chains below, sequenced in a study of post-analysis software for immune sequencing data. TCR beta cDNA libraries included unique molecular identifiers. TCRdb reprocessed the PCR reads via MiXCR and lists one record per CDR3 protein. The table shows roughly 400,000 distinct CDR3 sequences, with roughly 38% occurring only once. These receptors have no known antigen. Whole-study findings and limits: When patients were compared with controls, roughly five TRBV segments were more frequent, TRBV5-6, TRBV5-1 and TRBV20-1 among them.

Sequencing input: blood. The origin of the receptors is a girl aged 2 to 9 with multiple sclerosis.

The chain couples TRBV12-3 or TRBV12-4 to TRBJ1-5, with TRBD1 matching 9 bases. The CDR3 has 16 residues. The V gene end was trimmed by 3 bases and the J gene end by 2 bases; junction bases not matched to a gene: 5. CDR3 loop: CASSFGTGGGNQPQHF. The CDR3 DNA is TGTGCCAGCAGTTTCGGTACAGGGGGCGGCAATCAGCCCCAGCATTTT.

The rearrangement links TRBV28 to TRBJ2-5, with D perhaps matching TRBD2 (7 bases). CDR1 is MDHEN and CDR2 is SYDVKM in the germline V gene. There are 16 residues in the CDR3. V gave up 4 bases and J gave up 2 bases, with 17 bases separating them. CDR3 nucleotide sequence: TGTGCCAGCAGTTCCCTCTCGGCGGGGGCTCAAGAGACCCAGTACTTC. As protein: CASSSLSAGAQETQYF.

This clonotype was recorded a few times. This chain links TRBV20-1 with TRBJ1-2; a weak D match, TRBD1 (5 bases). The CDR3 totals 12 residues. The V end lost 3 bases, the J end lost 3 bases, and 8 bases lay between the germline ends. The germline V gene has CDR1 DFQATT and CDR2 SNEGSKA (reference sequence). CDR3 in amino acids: CSARRGDYGYTF. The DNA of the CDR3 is TGCAGTGCTAGGCGGGGGGACTATGGCTACACCTTC.

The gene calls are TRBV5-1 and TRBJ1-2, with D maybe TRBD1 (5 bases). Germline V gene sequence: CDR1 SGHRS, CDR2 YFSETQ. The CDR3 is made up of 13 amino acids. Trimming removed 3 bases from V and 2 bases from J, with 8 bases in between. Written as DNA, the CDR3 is TGCGCCAGCAGCTGGGGCACCAACTATGGCTACACCTTC. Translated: CASSWGTNYGYTF.

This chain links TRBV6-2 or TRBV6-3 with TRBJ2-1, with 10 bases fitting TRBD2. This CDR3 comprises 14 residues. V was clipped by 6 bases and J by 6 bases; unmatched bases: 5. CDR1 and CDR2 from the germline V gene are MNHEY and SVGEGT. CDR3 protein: CASSRGTSANEQFF. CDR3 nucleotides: TGTGCCAGCAGCCGCGGGACTAGCGCCAATGAGCAGTTCTTC.

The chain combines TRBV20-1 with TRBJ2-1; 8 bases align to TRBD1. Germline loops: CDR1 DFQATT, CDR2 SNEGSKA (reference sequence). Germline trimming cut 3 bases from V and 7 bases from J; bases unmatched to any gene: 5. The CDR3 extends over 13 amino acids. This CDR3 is CSARGQADNEQFF. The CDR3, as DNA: TGCAGTGCTAGGGGACAGGCGGATAATGAGCAGTTCTTC.

The CDR3 here is CASSLGTGASSYEQYF. The CDR3 DNA is TGTGCCAGCAGCTTAGGGACGGGGGCCAGCTCCTACGAGCAGTACTTC. The chain couples TRBV7-2 to TRBJ2-7, with D tentatively TRBD1 or TRBD2 (6 bases each). Germline CDR1 and CDR2: SGHTA and FQGNSA. V shed 1 base and J shed 0 bases, with 13 bases lying between them. CDR3 size: 16 residues.

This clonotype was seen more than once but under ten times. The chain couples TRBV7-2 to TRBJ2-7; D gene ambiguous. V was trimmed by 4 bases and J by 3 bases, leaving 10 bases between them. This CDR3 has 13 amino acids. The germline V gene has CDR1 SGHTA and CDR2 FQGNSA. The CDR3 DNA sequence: TGTGCCAGCAGCTCCCAGGATCACTACGAGCAGTACTTC. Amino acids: CASSSQDHYEQYF.

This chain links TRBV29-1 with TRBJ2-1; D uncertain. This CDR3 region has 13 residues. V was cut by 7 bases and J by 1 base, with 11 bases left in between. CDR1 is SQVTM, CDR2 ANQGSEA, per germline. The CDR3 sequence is CSGSLHSYNEQFF. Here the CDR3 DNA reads TGCAGCGGTTCTTTACATTCCTACAATGAGCAGTTCTTC.

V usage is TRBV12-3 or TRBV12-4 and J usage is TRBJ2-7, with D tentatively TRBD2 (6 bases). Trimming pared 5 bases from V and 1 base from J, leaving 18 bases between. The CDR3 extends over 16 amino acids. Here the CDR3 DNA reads TGTGCCAGCAGTACGATTGGGGACTTGCGATCCTACGAGCAGTACTTC. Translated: CASSTIGDLRSYEQYF.

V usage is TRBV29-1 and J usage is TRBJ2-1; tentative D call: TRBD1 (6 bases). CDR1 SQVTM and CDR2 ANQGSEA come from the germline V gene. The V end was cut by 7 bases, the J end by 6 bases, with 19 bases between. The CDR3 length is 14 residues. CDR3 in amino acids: CSARQVKGCNEQFF. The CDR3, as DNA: TGCAGCGCCCGACAGGTTAAGGGTTGCAATGAGCAGTTCTTC.

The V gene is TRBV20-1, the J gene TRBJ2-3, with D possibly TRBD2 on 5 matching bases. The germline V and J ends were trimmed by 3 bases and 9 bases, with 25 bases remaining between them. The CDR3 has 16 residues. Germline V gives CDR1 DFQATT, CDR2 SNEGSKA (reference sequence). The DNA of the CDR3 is TGCAGTGCTAGGGGCCCCCGCGGGTTGATTTTTGCAACGCAGTATTTT. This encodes CSARGPRGLIFATQYF.

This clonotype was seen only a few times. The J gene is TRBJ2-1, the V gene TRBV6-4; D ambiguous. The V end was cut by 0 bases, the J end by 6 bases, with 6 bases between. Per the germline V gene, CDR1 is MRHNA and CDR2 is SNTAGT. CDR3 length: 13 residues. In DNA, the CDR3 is TGTGCCAGCAGTGACTCCAGTCTCAATGAGCAGTTCTTC. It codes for CASSDSSLNEQFF.

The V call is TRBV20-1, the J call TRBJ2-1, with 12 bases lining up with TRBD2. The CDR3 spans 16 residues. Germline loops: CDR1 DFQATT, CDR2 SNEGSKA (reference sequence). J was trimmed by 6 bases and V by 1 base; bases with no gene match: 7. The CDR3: CSARGPSGGGSNEQFF. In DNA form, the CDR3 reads TGCAGTGCTAGAGGGCCTAGCGGGGGGGGATCCAATGAGCAGTTCTTC.

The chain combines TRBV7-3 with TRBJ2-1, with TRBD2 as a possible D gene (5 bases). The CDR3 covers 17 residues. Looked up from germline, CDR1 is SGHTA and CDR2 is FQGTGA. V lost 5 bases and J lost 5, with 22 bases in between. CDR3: CASSPGAGYPGNNEQFF. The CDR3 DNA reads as TGTGCCAGCAGCCCCGGCGCGGGCTACCCGGGAAACAATGAGCAGTTCTTC.

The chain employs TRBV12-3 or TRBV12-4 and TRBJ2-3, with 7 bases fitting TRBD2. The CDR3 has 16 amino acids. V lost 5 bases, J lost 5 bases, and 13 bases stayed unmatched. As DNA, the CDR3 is TGTGCCAGCAGTGGCTGGAGCGGGATTGGAGTAGATACGCAGTATTTT. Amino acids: CASSGWSGIGVDTQYF.

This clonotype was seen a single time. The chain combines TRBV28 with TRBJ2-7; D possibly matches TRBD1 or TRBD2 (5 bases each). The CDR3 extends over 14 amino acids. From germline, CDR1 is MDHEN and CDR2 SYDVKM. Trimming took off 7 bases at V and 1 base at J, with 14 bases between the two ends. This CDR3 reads CASIREGQSYEQYF. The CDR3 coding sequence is TGTGCCAGCATCCGAGAGGGGCAGTCCTACGAGCAGTACTTC.

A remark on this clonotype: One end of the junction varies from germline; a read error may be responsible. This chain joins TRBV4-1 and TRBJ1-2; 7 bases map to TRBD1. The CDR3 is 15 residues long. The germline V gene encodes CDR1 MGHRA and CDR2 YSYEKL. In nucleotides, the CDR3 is TGCGCCAGCAGCGAAGAGGGGGCGCGGGTCTATGGCTACACCTTC. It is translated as CASSEEGARVYGYTF.

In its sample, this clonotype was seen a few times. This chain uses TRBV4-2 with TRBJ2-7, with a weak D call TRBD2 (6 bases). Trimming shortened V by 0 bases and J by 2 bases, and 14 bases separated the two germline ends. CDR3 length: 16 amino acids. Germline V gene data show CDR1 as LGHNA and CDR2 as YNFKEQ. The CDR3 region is CASSQDYSGSPYEQYF. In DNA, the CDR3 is TGTGCCAGCAGCCAAGACTATAGCGGTTCCCCCTACGAGCAGTACTTC.

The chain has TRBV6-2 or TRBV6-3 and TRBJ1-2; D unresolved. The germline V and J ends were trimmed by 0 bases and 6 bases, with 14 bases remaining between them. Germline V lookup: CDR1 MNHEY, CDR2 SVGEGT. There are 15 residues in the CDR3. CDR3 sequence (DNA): TGTGCCAGCAGTTACTCAGCCACAGCTAATCATGGCTACACCTTC. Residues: CASSYSATANHGYTF.